These 14 T cell receptor beta chains originate from one sample sequenced in a study of T cell responses to AZD1222 COVID-19 vaccine. Clones were sequenced by immunoSEQ multiplex PCR, and TCRdb holds only the in-frame ones, with some missing. The data contain about 120,000 clones, about 92% of them singletons. The sequenced sample was peripheral blood, obtained on day 0 of AZD1222 vaccination. These receptors came from an adult in good health.

The chain carries TRBV27 and TRBJ2-7; perhaps TRBD1 as D (6 bases). Germline V lookup: CDR1 MNHEY, CDR2 SMNVEV (reference sequence). Trimming took off 0 bases at V and 1 base at J, with 16 bases between the two ends. This CDR3 is built from 17 residues. The CDR3 sequence: CASSLSTEYRGSYEQYF. CDR3 DNA: TGTGCCAGCAGTTTATCCACAGAGTATAGGGGGTCCTACGAGCAGTACTTC.

The chain couples TRBV29-1 to TRBJ1-2, with no clear D. Germline V lookup: CDR1 SQVTM, CDR2 ANQGSEA. Trimming took 1 base from V and 8 from J, leaving 14 bases between them. This CDR3 is built from 13 residues. The chain's CDR3 is CSVEVNRAMGYTF. In nucleotides, the CDR3 is TGCAGCGTTGAAGTAAACAGAGCCATGGGCTACACCTTC.

The chain has TRBV5-4 and TRBJ2-5; D not certain. The CDR3 is 13 residues long. Trimming pared 2 bases from V and 2 bases from J, leaving 7 bases between. Per the germline V gene, CDR1 is SGHNT and CDR2 is YYREEE (reference sequence). The CDR3 DNA follows: TGTGCCAGCAGCTTTAGACCTCAAGAGACCCAGTACTTC. It yields the protein CASSFRPQETQYF.

The chain couples TRBV7-9 to TRBJ2-3, with TRBD2 identical over 7 bases. Looked up from germline, CDR1 is SEHNR and CDR2 is FQNEAQ (reference sequence). The CDR3 has 16 residues. Germline trimming cut 5 bases from V and 4 bases from J; bases unmatched to any gene: 12. The CDR3: CASSQPAGPLPDTQYF. Written as DNA, the CDR3 is TGTGCCAGCAGCCAACCAGCGGGGCCTCTCCCAGATACGCAGTATTTT.

The chain joins TRBV10-1 to TRBJ2-1; D gene ambiguous. The CDR3 length is 13 residues. Germline V gives CDR1 WNHNN, CDR2 SYGVQD (reference sequence). V was pared by 0 bases and J by 3 bases, with 3 bases between. CDR3 in amino acids: CASSESLYNEQFF. CDR3 DNA: TGCGCCAGCAGTGAGTCGCTCTACAATGAGCAGTTCTTC.

The V call is TRBV29-1, the J call TRBJ1-2, with TRBD1 identical over 8 bases. V dropped 1 base and J dropped 8; count of bases not matched to a gene: 3. Germline loops: CDR1 SQVTM, CDR2 ANQGSEA. The CDR3 extends over 12 amino acids. CDR3 sequence reads: CSVEARGLGYTF. The CDR3 nucleotides are TGCAGCGTTGAAGCCAGGGGGCTAGGCTACACCTTC.

CDR3 loop: CASSEGASTDTEAFF. The DNA for the CDR3 is TGTGCCAGCAGTGAAGGGGCTTCCACGGACACTGAAGCTTTCTTT. The chain employs TRBV2 and TRBJ1-1; D is undetermined. The V gene's germline CDR1 is SNHLY and CDR2 FYNNEI. The ends were cut back, 1 base at V and 3 bases at J, with 12 bases in the middle. The CDR3 consists of 15 residues.

This sequence joins TRBV29-1 and TRBJ1-1; possibly TRBD1 for D (6 bases). The V end was cut by 7 bases, the J end by 2 bases, with 17 bases between. CDR3 length: 14 amino acids. Germline V CDR1 and CDR2: SQVTM, ANQGSEA. The CDR3 reads CSATPQGINTEAFF. The CDR3 nucleotides are TGCAGCGCTACTCCACAGGGTATCAACACTGAAGCTTTCTTT.

This sequence joins TRBV2 and TRBJ2-1; tentatively, D is TRBD2 (5 bases). CDR1 is SNHLY and CDR2 is FYNNEI in the germline V gene. The CDR3 runs 13 residues. V lost 6 bases and J 9 bases, leaving 15 bases between the germline ends. The DNA of the CDR3 is TGTGCCAGCAGACCAAGTCCCCGGGGTGAGCAGTTCTTC. The encoded protein is CASRPSPRGEQFF.

The gene calls are TRBV18 and TRBJ1-5; maybe TRBD1 (6 bases). V was trimmed by 3 bases and J by 1 base, leaving 10 bases between them. The CDR3 has 15 residues. The germline gives CDR1 KGHSH, CDR2 LQKENI. The CDR3 sequence is CASSPGGHSNQPQHF. In DNA, the CDR3 is TGTGCCAGCTCACCTGGGGGGCACAGCAATCAGCCCCAGCATTTT.

This chain joins TRBV7-8 and TRBJ2-2; 11 bases are shared with TRBD2. Germline V gene data show CDR1 as SGHVS and CDR2 as FQNEAQ. V gave up 1 base and J gave up 0 bases; unmatched junction bases: 7. This CDR3 has 19 residues. The CDR3 reads CASSLDGASGRTNTGELFF. CDR3 bases: TGTGCCAGCAGCTTAGACGGGGCTAGCGGGAGGACGAACACCGGGGAGCTGTTTTTT.

Only a few counts were recorded for this clone. The chain links TRBV11-3 to TRBJ2-1, with D perhaps TRBD1 or TRBD2 (5 bases each). V lost 4 bases and J lost 6, with 19 bases in between. The length of the CDR3 is 16 residues. Germline assignment: CDR1 SGHNT and CDR2 YENEEA. CDR3 nucleotides: TGTGCCAGCAGCTCCCAAGGTGGGGGAGTTCGCAATGAGCAGTTCTTC. Protein: CASSSQGGGVRNEQFF. The full variable domain, its missing parts supplied by reference TRBV11-3 and TRBJ2-1, is EAGVVQSPRYKIIEKKQPVAFWCNPISGHNTLYWYLQNLGQGPELLIRYENEEAVDDSQLPKDRFSAERLKGVDSTLKIQPAELGDSAVYLCASSSQGGGVRNEQFFGPGTRLTVL.

The V call is TRBV5-1, the J call TRBJ1-1; D is undetermined. The CDR3 length is 15 residues. Trimming left V 0 bases short and J 5 bases short, with 14 bases between. The V gene's germline CDR1 is SGHRS and CDR2 YFSETQ. The CDR3 DNA is TGCGCCAGCAGCTTGGACAGTGCCAGAGGAACTGAAGCTTTCTTT. Amino acids: CASSLDSARGTEAFF.

The chain employs TRBV7-3 and TRBJ1-1; no clear D gene. Germline lookup yields CDR1 SGHTA and CDR2 FQGTGA. Between the trimmed V and J ends, which lost 4 bases and 5 bases, there was a span of 5 bases. The CDR3 sequence is 11 residues long. The CDR3 region has the DNA TGTGCCAGCAGCTCCGGGACTGAAGCTTTCTTT. Amino acids: CASSSGTEAFF.